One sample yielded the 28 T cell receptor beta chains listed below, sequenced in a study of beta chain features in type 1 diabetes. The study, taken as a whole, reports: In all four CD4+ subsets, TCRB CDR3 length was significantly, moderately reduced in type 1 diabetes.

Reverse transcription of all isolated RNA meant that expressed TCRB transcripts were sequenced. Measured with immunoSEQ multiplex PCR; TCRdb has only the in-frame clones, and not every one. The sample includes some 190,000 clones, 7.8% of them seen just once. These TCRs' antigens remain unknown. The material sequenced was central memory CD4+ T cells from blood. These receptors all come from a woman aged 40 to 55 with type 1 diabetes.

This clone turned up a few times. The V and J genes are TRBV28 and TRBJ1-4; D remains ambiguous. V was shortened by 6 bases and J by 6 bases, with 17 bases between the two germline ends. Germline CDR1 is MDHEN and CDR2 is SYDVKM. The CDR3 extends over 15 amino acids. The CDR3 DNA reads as TGTGCCAGCAGCCACCCGACTAAGCTGCATGAAAAACTGTTTTTT. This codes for CASSHPTKLHEKLFF.

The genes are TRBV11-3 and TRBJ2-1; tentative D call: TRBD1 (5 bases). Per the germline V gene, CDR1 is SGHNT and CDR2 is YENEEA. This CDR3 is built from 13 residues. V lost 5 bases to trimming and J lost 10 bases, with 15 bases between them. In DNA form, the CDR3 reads TGTGCCAGCAGCCCCCCTAGGGGCGGCGAGCAGTTCTTC. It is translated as CASSPPRGGEQFF.

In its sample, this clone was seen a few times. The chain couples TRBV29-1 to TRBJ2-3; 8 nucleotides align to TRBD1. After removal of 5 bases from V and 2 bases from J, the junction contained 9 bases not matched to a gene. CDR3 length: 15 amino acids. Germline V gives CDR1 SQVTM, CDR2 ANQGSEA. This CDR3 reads CSVTGQAQHTDTQYF. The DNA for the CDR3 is TGCAGCGTTACGGGACAGGCCCAACACACAGATACGCAGTATTTT.

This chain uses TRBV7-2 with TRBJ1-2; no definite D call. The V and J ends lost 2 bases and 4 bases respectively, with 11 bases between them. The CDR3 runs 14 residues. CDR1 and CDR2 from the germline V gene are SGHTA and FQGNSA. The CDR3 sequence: CASSLLMNSYGYTF. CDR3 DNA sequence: TGTGCCAGCAGCTTACTCATGAACAGCTATGGCTACACCTTC.

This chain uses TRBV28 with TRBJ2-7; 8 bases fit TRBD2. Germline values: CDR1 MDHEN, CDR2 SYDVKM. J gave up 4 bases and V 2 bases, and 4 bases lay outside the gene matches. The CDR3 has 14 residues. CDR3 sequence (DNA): TGTGCCAGCAGTTTAGCTAGCGGGTGGTACGAGCAGTACTTC. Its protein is CASSLASGWYEQYF.

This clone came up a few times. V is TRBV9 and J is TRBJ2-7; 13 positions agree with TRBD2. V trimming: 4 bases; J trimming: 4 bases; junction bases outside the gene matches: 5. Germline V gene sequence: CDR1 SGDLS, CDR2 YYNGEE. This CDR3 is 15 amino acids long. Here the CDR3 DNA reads TGTGCCAGCAGCTTCTCGACTAGCGGGGGGTACGAGCAGTACTTC. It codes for CASSFSTSGGYEQYF.

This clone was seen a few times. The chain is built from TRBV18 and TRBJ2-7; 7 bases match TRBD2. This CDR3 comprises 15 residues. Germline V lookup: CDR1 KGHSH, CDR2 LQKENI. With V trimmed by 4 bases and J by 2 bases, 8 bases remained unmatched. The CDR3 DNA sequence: TGTGCCAGCTCACTAGAAGCGGGACCCACCTACGAGCAGTACTTC. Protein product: CASSLEAGPTYEQYF.

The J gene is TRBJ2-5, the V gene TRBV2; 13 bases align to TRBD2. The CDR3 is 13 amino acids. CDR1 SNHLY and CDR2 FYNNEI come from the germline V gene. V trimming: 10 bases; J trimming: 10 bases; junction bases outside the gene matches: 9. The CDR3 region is CATGGLAGQDQYF. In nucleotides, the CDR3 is TGTGCCACTGGGGGACTAGCGGGACAAGACCAGTACTTC.

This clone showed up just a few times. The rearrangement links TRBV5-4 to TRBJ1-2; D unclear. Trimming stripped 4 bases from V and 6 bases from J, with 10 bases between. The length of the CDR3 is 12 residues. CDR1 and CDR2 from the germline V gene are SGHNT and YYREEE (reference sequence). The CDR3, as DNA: TGTGCCAGCAGCCCCGACTCGGATGGCTACACCTTC. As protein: CASSPDSDGYTF.

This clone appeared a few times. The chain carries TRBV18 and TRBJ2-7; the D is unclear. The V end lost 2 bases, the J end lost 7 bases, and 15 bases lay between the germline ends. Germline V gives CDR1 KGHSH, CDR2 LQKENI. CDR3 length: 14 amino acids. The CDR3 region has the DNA TGTGCCAGCTCACCAGGAGCGCTTACGGGTGAGCAGTACTTC. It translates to CASSPGALTGEQYF.

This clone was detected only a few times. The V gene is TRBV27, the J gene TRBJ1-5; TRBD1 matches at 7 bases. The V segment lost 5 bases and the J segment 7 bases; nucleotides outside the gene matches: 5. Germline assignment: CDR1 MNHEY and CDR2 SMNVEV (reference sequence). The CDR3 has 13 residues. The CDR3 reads CASSTQGRQPQHF. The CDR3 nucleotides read TGTGCCAGCAGTACACAGGGGAGGCAGCCCCAGCATTTT.

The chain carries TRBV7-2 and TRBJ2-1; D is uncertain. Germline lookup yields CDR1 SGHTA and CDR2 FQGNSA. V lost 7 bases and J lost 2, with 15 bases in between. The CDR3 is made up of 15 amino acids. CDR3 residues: CASNTFRTAYNEQFF. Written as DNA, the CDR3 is TGTGCCAGCAACACCTTCCGAACCGCCTACAATGAGCAGTTCTTC.

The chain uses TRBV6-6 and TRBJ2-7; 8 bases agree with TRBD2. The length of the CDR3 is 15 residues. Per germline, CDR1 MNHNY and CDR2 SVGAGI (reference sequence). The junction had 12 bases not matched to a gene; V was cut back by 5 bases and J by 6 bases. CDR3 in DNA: TGTGCCAGCAGTGTAAACGACGCGGGAGGAATCGAGCAGTACTTC. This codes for CASSVNDAGGIEQYF.

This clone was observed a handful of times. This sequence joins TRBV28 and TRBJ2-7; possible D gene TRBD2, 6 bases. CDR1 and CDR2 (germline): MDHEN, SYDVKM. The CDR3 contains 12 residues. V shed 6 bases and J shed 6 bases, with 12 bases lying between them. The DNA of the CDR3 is TGTGCCAGCAGACTCATGGAGGGCGAGCAGTACTTC. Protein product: CASRLMEGEQYF.

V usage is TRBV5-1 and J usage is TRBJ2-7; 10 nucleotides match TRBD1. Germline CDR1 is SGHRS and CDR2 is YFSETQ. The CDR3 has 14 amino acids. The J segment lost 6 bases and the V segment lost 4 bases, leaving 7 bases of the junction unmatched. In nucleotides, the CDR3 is TGCGCCAGCAGCCCCGGGACAGGGGCGGGCGAGCAGTACTTC. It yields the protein CASSPGTGAGEQYF.

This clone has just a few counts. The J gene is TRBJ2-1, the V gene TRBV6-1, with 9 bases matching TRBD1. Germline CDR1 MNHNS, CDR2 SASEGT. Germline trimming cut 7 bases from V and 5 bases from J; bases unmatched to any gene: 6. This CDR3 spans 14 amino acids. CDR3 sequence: CASNLQGADNEQFF. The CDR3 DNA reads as TGTGCCAGCAACCTACAGGGGGCTGACAATGAGCAGTTCTTC.

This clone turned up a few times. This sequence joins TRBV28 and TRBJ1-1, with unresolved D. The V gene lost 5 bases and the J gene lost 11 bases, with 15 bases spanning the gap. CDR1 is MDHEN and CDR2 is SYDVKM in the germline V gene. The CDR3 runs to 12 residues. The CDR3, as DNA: TGTGCCAGCAGTGTTAAGAAAAAAGCGGCTTTCTTT. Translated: CASSVKKKAAFF. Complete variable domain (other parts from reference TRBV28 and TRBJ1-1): DVKVTQSSRYLVKRTGEKVFLECVQDMDHENMFWYRQDPGLGLRLIYFSYDVKMKEKGDIPEGYSVSREKKERFSLILESASTNQTSMYLCASSVKKKAAFFGQGTRLTVV.

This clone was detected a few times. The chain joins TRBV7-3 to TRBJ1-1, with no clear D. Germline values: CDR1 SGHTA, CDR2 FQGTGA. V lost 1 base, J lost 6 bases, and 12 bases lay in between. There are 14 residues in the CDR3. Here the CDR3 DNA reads TGTGCCAGCAGCTTAATCGTTCGGGAAGCTGAAGCTTTCTTT. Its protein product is CASSLIVREAEAFF.

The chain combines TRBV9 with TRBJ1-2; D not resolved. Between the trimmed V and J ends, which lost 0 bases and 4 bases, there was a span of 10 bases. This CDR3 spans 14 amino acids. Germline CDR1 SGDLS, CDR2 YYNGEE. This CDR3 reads CASSVAGEFYGYTF. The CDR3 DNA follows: TGTGCCAGCAGCGTAGCAGGCGAATTCTATGGCTACACCTTC.

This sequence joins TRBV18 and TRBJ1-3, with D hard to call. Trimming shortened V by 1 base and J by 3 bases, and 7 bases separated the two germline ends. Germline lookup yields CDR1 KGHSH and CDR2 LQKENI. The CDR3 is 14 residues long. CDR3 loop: CASSPLEIGNTIYF. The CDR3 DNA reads TGTGCCAGCTCACCACTTGAGATTGGAAACACCATATATTTT.

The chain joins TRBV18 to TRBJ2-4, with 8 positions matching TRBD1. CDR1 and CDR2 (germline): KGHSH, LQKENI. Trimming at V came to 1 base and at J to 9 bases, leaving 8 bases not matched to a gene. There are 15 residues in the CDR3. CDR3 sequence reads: CASSPQRDRGVIQYF. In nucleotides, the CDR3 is TGTGCCAGCTCACCACAACGCGACAGGGGAGTCATTCAGTACTTC.

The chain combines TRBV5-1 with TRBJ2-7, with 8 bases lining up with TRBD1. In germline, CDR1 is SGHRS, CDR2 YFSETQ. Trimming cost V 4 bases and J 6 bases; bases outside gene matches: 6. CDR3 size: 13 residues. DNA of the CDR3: TGCGCCAGCAGCACAGGACAGGGAACCGAGCAGTACTTC. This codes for CASSTGQGTEQYF.

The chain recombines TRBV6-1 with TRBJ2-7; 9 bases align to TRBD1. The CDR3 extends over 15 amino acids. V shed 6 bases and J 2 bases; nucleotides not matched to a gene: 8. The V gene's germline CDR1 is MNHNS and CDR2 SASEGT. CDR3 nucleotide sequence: TGTGCCAGCAGCTTCCGGGACAGGGAAACCTACGAGCAGTACTTC. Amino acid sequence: CASSFRDRETYEQYF.

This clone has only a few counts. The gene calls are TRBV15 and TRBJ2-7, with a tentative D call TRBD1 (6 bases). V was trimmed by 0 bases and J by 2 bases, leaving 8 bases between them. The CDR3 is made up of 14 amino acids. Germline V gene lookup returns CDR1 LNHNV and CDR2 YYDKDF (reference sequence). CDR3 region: CATSRDRGAYEQYF. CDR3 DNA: TGTGCCACCAGCAGAGACAGGGGAGCCTACGAGCAGTACTTC.

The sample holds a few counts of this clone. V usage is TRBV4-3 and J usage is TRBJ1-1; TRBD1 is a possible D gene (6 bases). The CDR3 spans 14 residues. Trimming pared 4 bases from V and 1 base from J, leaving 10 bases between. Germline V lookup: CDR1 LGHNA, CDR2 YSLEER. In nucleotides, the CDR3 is TGCGCCAGCAGCCTGGACAGTTGGAACACTGAAGCTTTCTTT. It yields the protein CASSLDSWNTEAFF.

The CDR3 DNA reads TGTGCCAGCAGTCCTCCGGACAGGGACCAGCCCCAGCATTTT. It specifies CASSPPDRDQPQHF. This sequence joins TRBV28 and TRBJ1-5; 8 positions agree with TRBD1. This CDR3 region has 14 residues. Germline trimming cut 5 bases from V and 7 bases from J; bases unmatched to any gene: 7. CDR1 and CDR2 (germline): MDHEN, SYDVKM.

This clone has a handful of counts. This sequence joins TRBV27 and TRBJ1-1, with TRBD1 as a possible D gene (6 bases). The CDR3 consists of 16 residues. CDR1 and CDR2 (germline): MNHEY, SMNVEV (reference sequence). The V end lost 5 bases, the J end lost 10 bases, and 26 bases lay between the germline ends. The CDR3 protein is CASSKQAPQGNRGAFF. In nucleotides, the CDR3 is TGTGCCAGCAGTAAACAGGCCCCACAGGGAAATAGGGGAGCTTTCTTT.

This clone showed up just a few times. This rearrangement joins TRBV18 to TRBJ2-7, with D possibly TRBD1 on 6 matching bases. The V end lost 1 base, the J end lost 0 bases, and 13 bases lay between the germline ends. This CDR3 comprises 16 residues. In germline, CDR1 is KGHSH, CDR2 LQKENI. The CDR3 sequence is CASSPRDISSSYEQYF. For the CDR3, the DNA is TGTGCCAGCTCACCACGGGACATTTCTAGCTCCTACGAGCAGTACTTC.